The rows below give T cell receptor beta chains drawn from one sample of a study of blood T cell repertoires in COVID-19. The table came from immunoSEQ multiplex PCR; TCRdb's copy has only in-frame clones and leaves some out. The table records about 170,000 clones, around four fifths of them present only once. Sequencing was carried out using PBMCs or T cells enriched from blood (not recorded which). The receptor set was obtained from a woman aged 45-65 years who had recovered from COVID-19. CDR3s include the opening cysteine and the closing phenylalanine or tryptophan. The D gene is left open where the match is weak. A clone size is listed for some rows: how often the clone was seen (once, few, many), or a class if it is expanded.

d_gene	v_gene	abundance	j_gene	CDR3nt	CDR3aa
TRBD1	TRBV5-4	few	TRBJ1-2	TGTGCCAGCACCGTGGGACAGGGGCTCTATGGCTACACCTTC	CASTVGQGLYGYTF
.	TRBV12-3/TRBV12-4	.	TRBJ2-5	TGTGCCAGCAGCAGGGGGGACGTGGGGACCCAGTACTTC	CASSRGDVGTQYF
TRBD1	TRBV10-3	once	TRBJ1-2	TGTGCCATCAGGGACAGGTTCTCTAACTATGGCTACACCTTC	CAIRDRFSNYGYTF
TRBD1	TRBV10-3	.	TRBJ1-2	TGTGCCGTTCGGACCACGACAGGGGTCAGTGGCGGCTACACCTTC	CAVRTTTGVSGGYTF
TRBD2	TRBV7-9	.	TRBJ2-3	TGTGCCAGCAGCTCCCTCCGGGCTAGCGGGATCGTGGATACGCAGTATTTT	CASSSLRASGIVDTQYF
.	TRBV2	.	TRBJ1-1	TGTGCCAGCGGAGCCACTGAAGCTTTCTTT	CASGATEAFF
.	TRBV5-1	.	TRBJ2-2	TGCGCCAGCAGCCTGACCCTACAGGGGAACACCGGGGAGCTGTTTTTT	CASSLTLQGNTGELFF
.	TRBV7-2	once	TRBJ2-3	TGTGCCAGCAGCCCATCCGGGATCACGCAGTATTTT	CASSPSGITQYF
.	TRBV7-9	.	TRBJ1-2	TGTGCCAGCAGTACGGCAGGAAACTATGGCTACACCTTC	CASSTAGNYGYTF
.	TRBV6-5	few	TRBJ1-2	TGTGCCAGCAGTTACAAACCTGACACCTATGGCTACACCTTC	CASSYKPDTYGYTF
.	TRBV6-5	.	TRBJ2-1	TGTGCCAGCAGTTACCCAGGGTCGAGCCGTTACAATGAGCAGTTCTTC	CASSYPGSSRYNEQFF
.	TRBV7-9	.	TRBJ1-2	TGTGCCAGCAGCCCAGGGAGGGGGGAAGGCTATGGCTACACCTTC	CASSPGRGEGYGYTF
.	TRBV28	.	TRBJ1-2	TGTGCCAGCAGCAACCCTAGGGGCTACACCTTC	CASSNPRGYTF
TRBD2	TRBV27	.	TRBJ2-1	TGTGCCAGCAGTCCCCGTGGACTAGTTGCCTACAATGAGCAGTTCTTC	CASSPRGLVAYNEQFF
.	TRBV7-9	.	TRBJ2-1	TGTGCCAGCAGCTTGAGGGTCCATGAGCAGTTCTTC	CASSLRVHEQFF
.	TRBV7-2	.	TRBJ1-5	TGTGCCAGCAGCTTCGGGTCCCATCAGCCCCAGCATTTT	CASSFGSHQPQHF
.	TRBV6-1	few	TRBJ2-1	TGTGCCAGCAGTGAAAGACAGGGAGGTGAGCAGTTCTTC	CASSERQGGEQFF
TRBD1	TRBV6-5	.	TRBJ1-4	TGTGCCAGCAGCCGGGACAGGGGAACTAATGAAAAACTGTTTTTT	CASSRDRGTNEKLFF
.	TRBV28	.	TRBJ2-2	TGTGCCATCACGACAGGCCGGAACACCGGGGAGCTGTTTTTT	CAITTGRNTGELFF
.	TRBV6-5	.	TRBJ1-2	TGTGCCAGCAGGGCCTCGACAGATTATGGCTACACCTTC	CASRASTDYGYTF
.	TRBV7-9	.	TRBJ2-2	TGTGCCAGCGACCCCCCCGCGGAGGCCCCCTGGGCCGGGGAGCTGTTTTTT	CASDPPAEAPWAGELFF
.	TRBV4-1	once	TRBJ1-3	TGCGCCAGCAGCCAACTGGCAGTGGGGCGCCTTGCCGGAAACACCATATATTTT	CASSQLAVGRLAGNTIYF